This is a list of T cell receptor beta chains from one sample in a study of T cells after yellow fever vaccination. TCRdb redid the calling of the 5' RACE reads with MiXCR, one entry per CDR3 protein. Among tens of thousands of distinct CDR3 sequences, 6.5% to 9% were seen once, and the ten largest hold approximately 34%. Specimen: CD8+ T cells sorted from PBMCs, collected 15 days after the yellow fever booster vaccination. These TCRs come from a man aged 25-45 years who received the YFV17D yellow fever vaccine. The CDR3 runs from the conserved cysteine through the conserved F or W. A D gene is named only where the DNA matches it firmly. Clone size appears in some rows only: once, few, many, or a class for an expanded clone.

J: TRBJ2-7
size: many
D: .
V: TRBV7-9
CDR3: CASSPTGGRHEQYF
DNA: TGTGCCAGCAGCCCGACAGGTGGGCGACACGAGCAGTACTTC

J: TRBJ2-2
size: many
D: .
V: TRBV6-5
CDR3: CASSYLTLANTGELFF
DNA: TGTGCCAGCAGTTACTTAACTCTAGCGAACACCGGGGAGCTGTTTTTT

J: TRBJ2-3
size: many
D: .
V: TRBV5-1
CDR3: CASSLRLASDTQYF
DNA: TGCGCCAGCAGCTTAAGGCTAGCGTCAGATACGCAGTATTTT

J: TRBJ2-1
size: many
D: TRBD2
V: TRBV12-3/TRBV12-4
CDR3: CASSPISGRAYNEQFF
DNA: TGTGCCAGCAGTCCCATTAGCGGGAGGGCATACAATGAGCAGTTCTTC

J: TRBJ1-5
size: many
D: .
V: TRBV29-1
CDR3: CSVIQGYGNQPQHF
DNA: TGCAGCGTCATACAGGGTTATGGCAATCAGCCCCAGCATTTT

J: TRBJ2-7
size: many
D: TRBD1
V: TRBV7-9
CDR3: CASSSQGAYEQYF
DNA: TGTGCCAGCAGCTCGCAGGGGGCTTACGAGCAGTACTTC

J: TRBJ2-7
size: few
D: .
V: TRBV7-8
CDR3: CASSPRPVPYEQYF
DNA: TGTGCCAGCAGCCCCCGCCCGGTTCCCTACGAGCAGTACTTC

J: TRBJ2-1
size: .
D: TRBD2
V: TRBV29-1
CDR3: CSGEPGLADSEQFF
DNA: TGCAGCGGAGAACCGGGACTAGCGGACAGTGAGCAGTTCTTC

J: TRBJ2-1
size: many
D: TRBD2
V: TRBV7-9
CDR3: CASSLDRREEGNEQFF
DNA: TGTGCCAGCAGCTTAGATCGGCGGGAGGAGGGCAATGAGCAGTTCTTC

J: TRBJ2-1
size: many
D: .
V: TRBV7-9
CDR3: CASSFLRSSYNEQFF
DNA: TGTGCCAGCAGCTTCCTCCGGTCCTCCTACAATGAGCAGTTCTTC

J: TRBJ2-3
size: many
D: TRBD2
V: TRBV27
CDR3: CASSLGAGRERDTQYF
DNA: TGTGCCAGCAGTTTAGGGGCTGGGCGGGAGAGGGATACGCAGTATTTT

J: TRBJ2-1
size: many
D: TRBD2
V: TRBV28
CDR3: CASSWLAGSYNEQFF
DNA: TGTGCCAGCAGTTGGCTAGCGGGATCGTACAATGAGCAGTTCTTC

J: TRBJ2-7
size: many
D: .
V: TRBV6-2/TRBV6-3
CDR3: CASSYSTNRDNSYEQYF
DNA: TGTGCCAGCAGTTACTCCACCAACCGGGACAACTCCTACGAGCAGTACTTC

J: TRBJ1-3
size: many
D: .
V: TRBV20-1
CDR3: CSARNLGQNTIYF
DNA: TGCAGTGCTAGAAACCTGGGACAAAACACCATATATTTT

J: TRBJ2-3
size: many
D: .
V: TRBV12-3/TRBV12-4
CDR3: CASSMTGHSTDTQYF
DNA: TGTGCCAGCAGTATGACGGGCCATAGCACAGATACGCAGTATTTT

J: TRBJ2-1
size: many
D: .
V: TRBV5-6
CDR3: CASTNDVEHEGEFF
DNA: TGTGCCAGCACCAACGACGTGGAGCACGAGGGGGAGTTCTTC

J: TRBJ2-1
size: many
D: TRBD2
V: TRBV6-5
CDR3: CASSYPPTSASYNEQFF
DNA: TGTGCCAGCAGTTACCCCCCAACTAGCGCCTCCTACAATGAGCAGTTCTTC

J: TRBJ2-7
size: many
D: TRBD2
V: TRBV5-1
CDR3: CASSFGLAGGRSYEQYF
DNA: TGCGCCAGCAGCTTTGGACTAGCGGGAGGTCGCTCCTACGAGCAGTACTTC

J: TRBJ2-7
size: few
D: .
V: TRBV7-9
CDR3: CASSSGTEVYEQYF
DNA: TGTGCCAGCAGCTCCGGGACCGAAGTCTACGAGCAGTACTTC

J: TRBJ2-2
size: many
D: TRBD2
V: TRBV5-1
CDR3: CASSMGTSGRPNTGELFF
DNA: TGCGCCAGCAGCATGGGGACTAGCGGGAGACCGAACACCGGGGAGCTGTTTTTT

J: TRBJ2-3
size: many
D: .
V: TRBV29-1
CDR3: CSVEYPSEQYF
DNA: TGCAGCGTTGAATATCCTAGCGAGCAGTATTTT

J: TRBJ2-2
size: many
D: .
V: TRBV10-1
CDR3: CASSVENTGELFF
DNA: TGCGCCAGCAGTGTTGAGAACACCGGGGAGCTGTTTTTT

J: TRBJ2-7
size: many
D: .
V: TRBV7-9
CDR3: CASSLAVGRTYEQYF
DNA: TGTGCCAGCAGCTTAGCGGTCGGCCGAACCTACGAGCAGTACTTC

J: TRBJ2-1
size: many
D: .
V: TRBV20-1
CDR3: CSASGYNEQFF
DNA: TGCAGTGCTAGCGGTTACAATGAGCAGTTCTTC

J: TRBJ2-5
size: few
D: TRBD1
V: TRBV20-1
CDR3: CSARPMTGDAGETQYF
DNA: TGCAGTGCCCGACCAATGACAGGGGATGCGGGAGAGACCCAGTACTTC

J: TRBJ2-7
size: few
D: TRBD2
V: TRBV6-5
CDR3: CASSFGPTSGPYEQYF
DNA: TGTGCCAGCAGTTTCGGACCTACTAGCGGACCCTACGAGCAGTACTTC

J: TRBJ2-3
size: .
D: .
V: TRBV19
CDR3: CASSALEGGTDTQYF
DNA: TGTGCCAGTAGTGCACTTGAGGGAGGCACAGATACGCAGTATTTT

J: TRBJ2-7
size: many
D: TRBD2
V: TRBV6-2/TRBV6-3
CDR3: CASSGLAGVYEQYF
DNA: TGTGCCAGCAGTGGACTAGCGGGAGTGTACGAGCAGTACTTC

J: TRBJ2-5
size: many
D: .
V: TRBV14
CDR3: CASSLFGETQYF
DNA: TGTGCCAGCAGCCTCTTCGGGGAGACCCAGTACTTC

J: TRBJ2-1
size: many
D: .
V: TRBV20-1
CDR3: CSASPTALYNEQFF
DNA: TGCAGTGCTAGTCCAACAGCGCTCTACAATGAGCAGTTCTTC

J: TRBJ2-5
size: once
D: .
V: TRBV12-3/TRBV12-4
CDR3: CASTDGIGKTQYF
DNA: TGTGCCAGCACTGACGGGATAGGAAAGACCCAGTACTTC

J: TRBJ2-7
size: many
D: .
V: TRBV5-1
CDR3: CASSATNFYEQYF
DNA: TGCGCCAGCAGCGCGACGAACTTCTACGAGCAGTACTTC

J: TRBJ2-7
size: many
D: TRBD1
V: TRBV4-2
CDR3: CASSQGGQGTIGQQYF
DNA: TGTGCCAGCAGCCAAGGAGGACAGGGGACTATCGGGCAGCAGTACTTC

J: TRBJ2-1
size: few
D: TRBD2
V: TRBV5-6
CDR3: CASSLVASGRVDEQFF
DNA: TGTGCCAGCAGCTTGGTAGCTAGCGGGAGAGTAGATGAGCAGTTCTTC

J: TRBJ2-1
size: many
D: .
V: TRBV4-3
CDR3: CASSQVQRDYNEQFF
DNA: TGCGCCAGCAGCCAAGTACAGAGGGACTACAATGAGCAGTTCTTC

J: TRBJ2-1
size: many
D: .
V: TRBV12-3/TRBV12-4
CDR3: CASSNPGQGYEQFF
DNA: TGTGCCAGCAGCAACCCCGGGCAGGGGTATGAGCAGTTCTTC

J: TRBJ2-3
size: many
D: .
V: TRBV12-3/TRBV12-4
CDR3: CASSPYSADTQYF
DNA: TGTGCCAGCAGTCCCTATAGTGCAGATACGCAGTATTTT

J: TRBJ2-2
size: many
D: TRBD1
V: TRBV5-1
CDR3: CASSSTPGTGHTGELFF
DNA: TGCGCCAGCAGTTCAACCCCCGGGACAGGACACACCGGGGAGCTGTTTTTT

J: TRBJ2-7
size: .
D: .
V: TRBV5-8
CDR3: CASSTNSIHSYEQYF
DNA: TGTGCCAGCAGCACCAACAGCATCCACTCCTACGAGCAGTACTTC

J: TRBJ2-7
size: many
D: TRBD2
V: TRBV14
CDR3: CASSQGPSGAGGLSYEQYF
DNA: TGTGCCAGCAGCCAAGGTCCCTCGGGGGCGGGAGGACTCTCCTACGAGCAGTACTTC

J: TRBJ2-6
size: few
D: .
V: TRBV29-1
CDR3: CSVEVGGSGANVLTF
DNA: TGCAGCGTTGAAGTGGGGGGTTCTGGGGCCAACGTCCTGACTTTC

J: TRBJ2-1
size: many
D: .
V: TRBV7-6
CDR3: CASSWRVLSSYNEQFF
DNA: TGTGCCAGCAGCTGGCGGGTTTTGAGCTCCTACAATGAGCAGTTCTTC

J: TRBJ2-6
size: once
D: .
V: TRBV12-3/TRBV12-4
CDR3: CASKGSGANVLTF
DNA: TGTGCCAGTAAGGGCTCTGGGGCCAACGTCCTGACTTTC

J: TRBJ2-2
size: .
D: TRBD2
V: TRBV12-3/TRBV12-4
CDR3: CASSFFIIAGVRAGELFF
DNA: TGTGCCAGCAGTTTCTTTATTATAGCGGGAGTCAGAGCCGGGGAGCTGTTTTTT

J: TRBJ2-6
size: .
D: .
V: TRBV7-9
CDR3: CASSLVGSGANVLTF
DNA: TGTGCCAGCAGCTTAGTCGGGTCTGGGGCCAACGTCCTGACTTTC

J: TRBJ2-7
size: .
D: .
V: TRBV5-1
CDR3: CASTSTGRDKQQYF
DNA: TGCGCCAGCACTTCTACGGGGCGGGACAAACAGCAGTACTTC

J: TRBJ2-1
size: many
D: TRBD2
V: TRBV24-1
CDR3: CATSSTSGYNEQFF
DNA: TGTGCCACCAGCTCGACTAGCGGGTACAATGAGCAGTTCTTC

J: TRBJ2-7
size: many
D: .
V: TRBV7-6
CDR3: CASSQTETYEQYF
DNA: TGTGCCAGCAGCCAAACAGAAACCTACGAGCAGTACTTC

J: TRBJ1-5
size: many
D: .
V: TRBV28
CDR3: CASSPQLSNQPQHF
DNA: TGTGCCAGCAGCCCACAGTTGAGCAATCAGCCCCAGCATTTT

J: TRBJ2-3
size: many
D: .
V: TRBV11-2
CDR3: CASSLYGLGAGDTQYF
DNA: TGTGCCAGCAGCTTATATGGATTAGGGGCAGGTGATACGCAGTATTTT

J: TRBJ2-7
size: many
D: .
V: TRBV20-1
CDR3: CSAREGGVYEQYF
DNA: TGCAGTGCTAGAGAGGGCGGCGTCTACGAGCAGTACTTC

J: TRBJ2-1
size: many
D: TRBD1
V: TRBV24-1
CDR3: CATSAQQGAYNEQFF
DNA: TGTGCCACCAGTGCCCAACAGGGGGCCTACAATGAGCAGTTCTTC